The 24 T cell receptor beta chains below all came from one sample that was sequenced in a study of PD-1 blockade in classical Hodgkin lymphoma. Described time point: cycle 4 day 1 (C4D1), after less than seven weeks of nivolumab. Following autologous stem cell transplantation, relapse occurred in every patient, and exposure to brentuximab vedotin varied. Negative selection with magnets was how CD8+ T cells were isolated from the thawed PBMCs. This table comes from immunoSEQ multiplex PCR, and its TCRdb copy is limited to in-frame clones, with some not included. This table has 4,000 or so clones, over 50% appearing once. Sequencing used CD8+ T cells from blood, obtained before the fourth cycle of nivolumab. The receptors shown here come from a human donor with classical Hodgkin lymphoma.

J is TRBJ2-1 and V is TRBV5-6, with D uncertain. Trimming stripped 3 bases from V and 8 bases from J, with 6 bases between. CDR1 and CDR2 (germline): SGHDT, YYEEEE. The CDR3 is 11 amino acids. This CDR3 is CASSYGYEQFF. CDR3 in DNA: TGTGCCAGCAGCTACGGTTATGAGCAGTTCTTC.

The genes are TRBV12-5 and TRBJ2-7; 9 bases line up with TRBD1. V trimming: 7 bases; J trimming: 5 bases; junction bases outside the gene matches: 9. This CDR3 has 14 residues. The germline V gene has CDR1 LGHNT and CDR2 FRNRAP. The chain's CDR3 is CASATGTGLDEQYF. The DNA for the CDR3 is TGTGCTAGTGCCACTGGGACAGGGCTGGACGAGCAGTACTTC.

As concerns this clone: Other DNA sequences in this sample translate to the same CDR3. The CDR3 loop reads CASSQGFGYGYTF. The CDR3 region has the DNA TGTGCCAGCAGTCAGGGATTCGGCTATGGCTACACCTTC. This sequence joins TRBV6-5 and TRBJ1-2, with D perhaps TRBD1 (5 bases). V dropped 5 bases and J dropped 4 bases, with 11 bases sitting between them. The CDR3 is made up of 13 amino acids. CDR1 is MNHEY and CDR2 is SVGAGI in the germline V gene.

The gene calls are TRBV14 and TRBJ2-7; 14 bases map to TRBD2. Germline V lookup: CDR1 SGHDN, CDR2 FVKESK. Trimming removed 5 bases from V and 5 bases from J; junction bases left unmatched: 14. This CDR3 is built from 18 residues. This CDR3 reads CASSSGLAGVLARDEQYF. The CDR3 nucleotides are TGTGCCAGCAGCTCGGGACTAGCGGGAGTTTTAGCCCGGGACGAGCAGTACTTC. Full variable domain (outside the CDR3, taken from reference TRBV14 and TRBJ2-7): EAGVTQFPSHSVIEKGQTVTLRCDPISGHDNLYWYRRVMGKEIKFLLHFVKESKQDESGMPNNRFLAERTGGTYSTLKVQPAELEDSGVYFCASSSGLAGVLARDEQYFGPGTRLTVT.

This clone was observed a few times. This chain uses TRBV5-8 with TRBJ1-5; no definite D call. CDR3 size: 16 residues. V shed 0 bases and J shed 2 bases, with 12 bases lying between them. Looked up from germline, CDR1 is SGHTS and CDR2 is YDEGEE. The CDR3 here is CASSLGVWAGNQPQHF. The DNA for the CDR3 is TGTGCCAGCAGCTTGGGGGTCTGGGCGGGCAATCAGCCCCAGCATTTT.

The table lists this clone with a few counts. This CDR3 is CASSYPLRLQSRANVLTF. The CDR3 bases are TGTGCCAGCAGCTACCCACTACGCTTACAAAGTCGGGCCAACGTCCTGACTTTC. The J gene is TRBJ2-6, the V gene TRBV7-3; D not resolved. This CDR3 is built from 18 residues. CDR1 is SGHTA, CDR2 FQGTGA, per germline. V lost 4 bases to trimming and J lost 5 bases, with 21 bases between them.

Relative to its sample, this clone is medium-sized (0.01 to 0.1%). The chain is built from TRBV11-2 and TRBJ2-7; D is uncertain. This CDR3 comprises 16 residues. Trimming pared 5 bases from V and 0 bases from J, leaving 17 bases between. CDR1 is SGHAT, CDR2 FQNNGV, per germline. The CDR3 spells CASSLMDFQSSYEQYF. In nucleotides, the CDR3 is TGTGCCAGCAGCCTCATGGATTTTCAGAGCTCCTACGAGCAGTACTTC. Full variable domain (missing parts from reference TRBV11-2 and TRBJ2-7): EAGVAQSPRYKIIEKRQSVAFWCNPISGHATLYWYQQILGQGPKLLIQFQNNGVVDDSQLPKDRFSAERLKGVDSTLKIQPAKLEDSAVYLCASSLMDFQSSYEQYFGPGTRLTVT.

The rearrangement links TRBV10-3 to TRBJ2-7; D might be TRBD2 (6 bases). The germline CDR1 and CDR2 sequences are ENHRY and SYGVKD. Trimming took 3 bases from V and 2 from J, leaving 11 bases between them. This CDR3 has 14 amino acids. Written as DNA, the CDR3 is TGTGCCATCAGTGAATCCGGGAGAGCCTACGAGCAGTACTTC. Its translation: CAISESGRAYEQYF.

This rearrangement joins TRBV7-2 to TRBJ2-7; weak D call: TRBD2 (6 bases). Germline-derived CDR1 and CDR2 are SGHTA and FQGNSA. With 5 bases removed from V and 6 bases from J, the gap between germline ends came to 8 bases. CDR3 length: 11 residues. Here the CDR3 reads CASSISGEQYF. CDR3 nucleotide sequence: TGTGCCAGCAGCATTAGCGGCGAGCAGTACTTC.

The chain joins TRBV4-1 to TRBJ2-7; D possibly matches TRBD1 or TRBD2 (6 bases each). The CDR3 runs 17 residues. V lost 0 bases and J lost 5, with 20 bases in between. Looked up from germline, CDR1 is MGHRA and CDR2 is YSYEKL. As DNA, the CDR3 is TGCGCCAGCAGCCAAGATTTTACTCGGGGGCGCGTCGACGAGCAGTACTTC. Translated, it gives CASSQDFTRGRVDEQYF.

V gene TRBV6-5 combines with J gene TRBJ1-5; D gene uncertain. The CDR3 has 13 residues. Trimming cost V 2 bases and J 5 bases, with 7 bases left between them. Germline CDR1 MNHEY, CDR2 SVGAGI. The CDR3 DNA reads as TGTGCCAGCAGTTACGAGGCTCATCAGCCCCAGCATTTT. It is translated as CASSYEAHQPQHF.

This chain links TRBV4-2 with TRBJ1-2; no firm D call. The germline gives CDR1 LGHNA, CDR2 YNFKEQ. The germline V and J ends were trimmed by 0 bases and 7 bases, with 15 bases remaining between them. The CDR3 runs 15 residues. Here the CDR3 reads CASSQDPKGITGYTF. In nucleotides, the CDR3 is TGTGCCAGCAGCCAAGATCCGAAAGGGATAACTGGCTACACCTTC.

The chain combines TRBV5-6 with TRBJ2-1, with D unclear. This CDR3 region has 15 residues. Germline V gene sequence: CDR1 SGHDT, CDR2 YYEEEE. V lost 1 base, J lost 4 bases, and 12 bases lay in between. The CDR3 here is CASSLRLVRYNEQFF. Written as DNA, the CDR3 is TGTGCCAGCAGCTTGAGGTTAGTACGGTACAATGAGCAGTTCTTC.

This clone was picked up a small number of times. The rearrangement joins TRBV10-3 to TRBJ2-3, with D tentatively TRBD1 (6 bases). V was clipped by 5 bases and J by 4 bases, with 7 bases between them. Germline lookup yields CDR1 ENHRY and CDR2 SYGVKD. This CDR3 contains 12 residues. CDR3 sequence reads: CAISNRADTQYF. DNA for the CDR3: TGTGCCATCAGTAACAGGGCAGATACGCAGTATTTT.

The chain is built from TRBV29-1 and TRBJ2-3; weak D call: TRBD2 (5 bases). Germline V gene sequence: CDR1 SQVTM, CDR2 ANQGSEA. The CDR3 loop spans 16 amino acids. V shed 2 bases and J shed 4 bases, with 19 bases lying between them. CDR3: CSVEWSREMSADTQYF. The CDR3 DNA sequence: TGCAGCGTTGAATGGTCTCGGGAAATGTCGGCAGATACGCAGTATTTT.

The CDR3 nucleotides read TGTGCCAGCAGCCAAGATCGGCGGTCCCAGTACTTC. Translation: CASSQDRRSQYF. V usage is TRBV7-6 and J usage is TRBJ2-5; D not resolved. V lost 5 bases and J 9 bases, leaving 13 bases between the germline ends. The CDR3 length is 12 residues. The V gene's germline CDR1 is SGHVS and CDR2 FNYEAQ.

The chain uses TRBV6-5 and TRBJ2-1; TRBD1 agrees at 8 bases. This CDR3 is built from 14 residues. Germline CDR1 MNHEY, CDR2 SVGAGI. J gave up 4 bases and V 6 bases, and 5 bases lay outside the gene matches. The CDR3 is CASRMTGEYNEQFF. CDR3 DNA: TGTGCCAGCAGGATGACAGGGGAATACAATGAGCAGTTCTTC.

This clone was counted between two and nine times. V and J are TRBV6-5 and TRBJ1-6; D gene unclear. Germline CDR1 MNHEY, CDR2 SVGAGI. V was pared by 5 bases and J by 4 bases, with 6 bases between. CDR3 length: 13 residues. This CDR3 reads CASSGSYNSPLHF. The CDR3 nucleotides are TGTGCCAGCAGTGGGTCTTATAATTCACCCCTCCACTTT.

V and J are TRBV18 and TRBJ1-1; no firm D call. Germline V lookup: CDR1 KGHSH, CDR2 LQKENI. The CDR3 loop spans 13 amino acids. V was clipped by 3 bases and J by 1 base, with 6 bases between them. The CDR3 is CASSPTPNTEAFF. Written as DNA, the CDR3 is TGTGCCAGCTCACCTACCCCGAACACTGAAGCTTTCTTT.

The gene calls are TRBV27 and TRBJ1-1; unclear D gene. The CDR3 totals 15 residues. Trimming shortened V by 5 bases and J by 0 bases, and 13 bases separated the two germline ends. Looked up from germline, CDR1 is MNHEY and CDR2 is SMNVEV (reference sequence). In nucleotides, the CDR3 is TGTGCCAGCAGTATCTCTAATTACCTGAACACTGAAGCTTTCTTT. Its translation: CASSISNYLNTEAFF.

The chain employs TRBV30 and TRBJ1-5; 9 positions match TRBD1. CDR1 and CDR2 from the germline V gene are GTSNPN and SVGIG (reference sequence). There are 13 residues in the CDR3. The junction had 8 bases not matched to a gene; V was cut back by 5 bases and J by 9 bases. The CDR3 spells CAWGTGNFLPQHF. The CDR3 DNA sequence: TGTGCCTGGGGGACAGGGAACTTCTTGCCCCAGCATTTT.

This clone was seen only a few times. The genes are TRBV11-1 and TRBJ2-5; a possible D gene is TRBD1 (6 bases). The CDR3 consists of 16 residues. Germline-derived CDR1 and CDR2 are SGHAT and FQDESV (reference sequence). Trimming took off 5 bases at V and 2 bases at J, with 18 bases between the two ends. In DNA, the CDR3 is TGTGCCAGCAGCACGGTACGGCACAGGGATCAAGAGACCCAGTACTTC. This translates into CASSTVRHRDQETQYF.

The V and J genes are TRBV10-2 and TRBJ2-7; D may be TRBD1 (5 bases). From germline, CDR1 is WSHSY and CDR2 SAAADI. The CDR3 runs to 13 residues. Trimming took off 2 bases at V and 2 bases at J, with 7 bases between the two ends. This chain's CDR3 is CASSEGAPYEQYF. CDR3 in DNA: TGCGCCAGCAGTGAGGGGGCCCCCTACGAGCAGTACTTC.

This clone appeared once. The chain is built from TRBV7-8 and TRBJ2-3; no firm D call. With 1 base removed from V and 3 bases from J, the gap between germline ends came to 5 bases. Germline CDR1 and CDR2: SGHVS and FQNEAQ. The CDR3 runs 13 residues. CDR3 residues: CASSLDWTDTQYF. DNA of the CDR3: TGTGCCAGCAGCTTAGACTGGACAGATACGCAGTATTTT.